A selection of T cell receptor beta chains follows, all from one sample in a study of OX40 agonist ivuxolimab in advanced cancers. The table came from immunoSEQ multiplex PCR; TCRdb's copy has only in-frame clones and leaves some out. In the table there are about 79,000 clones, about 85% of which are singletons. The material sequenced was CD4+ or CD8+ T cells sorted from blood, taken in a trial of the OX40 agonist ivuxolimab. The receptors originated from an adult with an advanced solid tumor such as melanoma, head and neck, liver or kidney cancer. The CDR3 runs from the conserved cysteine through the conserved F or W. Fields, in order: V gene, J gene, D gene, clone size, CDR3 DNA, CDR3 protein. The D gene is left open where the match is weak. The listing skips clone size in some rows; elsewhere it reads once, few, many or a size class.

>TRBV11-3|TRBJ2-5|TRBD1|NA
TGTGCCAGCAGTGTTAGGGGACAGGGACAAGAGACCCAGTACTTC
CASSVRGQGQETQYF
>TRBV2|TRBJ2-7|TRBD1|NA
TGTGCCAGCAGGGACCCGGGACAGAGGCCCCTTGGGTACTTC
CASRDPGQRPLGYF
>TRBV7-2|TRBJ2-5|NA|NA
TGTGCCAGCAGCGCACCCCTCGGGACTTACCAAGAGACCCAGTACTTC
CASSAPLGTYQETQYF
>TRBV6-1|TRBJ1-5|NA|NA
TGTGCCAGCAGTGAATGGGGGGGCCCAAGCAATCAGCCCCAGCATTTT
CASSEWGGPSNQPQHF
>TRBV4-2|TRBJ1-2|NA|NA
TGTGCCAGCAGCCAAGTTGAGGGAAAGGGCTATGGCTACACCTTC
CASSQVEGKGYGYTF
>TRBV19|TRBJ2-7|NA|NA
TGTGCCACTAGCTCTGTTTACGAGCAGTACTTC
CATSSVYEQYF
>TRBV7-6|TRBJ1-5|NA|NA
TGTGCCAGCAGCTTAGGGCCGGGGGCGAGCAATCAGCCCCAGCATTTT
CASSLGPGASNQPQHF
>TRBV6-5|TRBJ1-2|NA|once
TGTGCCAGCAGTTACCCCCCAGGTTCTAAGGGAGGTGGCTACACCTTC
CASSYPPGSKGGGYTF
>TRBV6-6|TRBJ1-2|TRBD1|NA
TGTGCCAGCAGCCCGGGACAGGGGGCGCATGGAGGCTACACCTTC
CASSPGQGAHGGYTF
>TRBV7-3|TRBJ2-2|NA|NA
TGTGCCACCCGAGCTTACACCGGGGAGCTGTTTTTT
CATRAYTGELFF
>TRBV28|TRBJ2-3|TRBD1|NA
TGTGCCAGCGGGAGGACAGGGACTAGCACAGATACGCAGTATTTT
CASGRTGTSTDTQYF
>TRBV2|TRBJ2-1|TRBD2|NA
TGTGCCAGCAGACGGGAGGCCTCGTACAATGAGCAGTTCTTC
CASRREASYNEQFF
>TRBV27|TRBJ2-1|NA|NA
TGTGCCAGCAGTTTAGGAGGCGCCAATGAGCAGTTCTTC
CASSLGGANEQFF
>TRBV5-6|TRBJ1-1|TRBD1|NA
TGTGCCAGCAGCTTGGGACAGGGGGCCACTGAAGCTTTCTTT
CASSLGQGATEAFF
>TRBV4-3|TRBJ2-1|TRBD1|NA
TGCGCCAGCAGCCTAGAAACAGGGGGCTTTGAGTACTTCTTC
CASSLETGGFEYFF
>TRBV27|TRBJ2-7|NA|NA
TGTGCCAGCAGTTTAGGCAGGGACTACGAGCAGTACTTC
CASSLGRDYEQYF
>TRBV6-5|TRBJ1-4|NA|NA
TGTGCCAGCAGTTACTCTTCTAATGAAAAACTGTTTTTT
CASSYSSNEKLFF
>TRBV11-2|TRBJ2-2|TRBD1|NA
TGTGCCAGCAGCTTAGCGTCAGGGGGCACCGGGGAGCTGTTTTTT
CASSLASGGTGELFF
>TRBV7-9|TRBJ2-7|NA|once
TGTGCCAGCAGCCTATTGGGTGGGGGGTCGCCCTACGAGCAGTACTTC
CASSLLGGGSPYEQYF
>TRBV19|TRBJ2-1|NA|NA
TGTGCCAGTCGCCGAACAGGGACGTGGGACAAGTTCTTC
CASRRTGTWDKFF
>TRBV28|TRBJ1-1|NA|NA
TGTGCCAGCAGTTTATGGGGGCCGGCTTTCTTT
CASSLWGPAFF
>TRBV11-2|TRBJ2-7|NA|once
TGTGCCAGCAGCTCCGGGCAAGGCGAGCAGTACTTC
CASSSGQGEQYF
>TRBV6-5|TRBJ2-1|NA|NA
TGTGCCAGCAGTTACCTCACCGGTGCCCGGAAAAATGAGCAGTTCTTC
CASSYLTGARKNEQFF
>TRBV30|TRBJ2-5|TRBD1|NA
TGTGCCTGGAGTGCGGGGACAGTGGAGACCCAGTACTTC
CAWSAGTVETQYF
>TRBV19|TRBJ1-3|NA|NA
TGTGCCAGTAATAAGTACAAGGATGGAAACACCATATATTTT
CASNKYKDGNTIYF
>TRBV11-3|TRBJ2-7|TRBD2|once
TGTGCCAGCAGCTTATCCCACGGACTAGCGGGAGGTCCCGAGCAGTACTTC
CASSLSHGLAGGPEQYF
>TRBV6-1|TRBJ1-3|NA|NA
TGTGCCAGCAGTGCCACGGTGATCTCTGGAAACACCATATATTTT
CASSATVISGNTIYF
>TRBV7-2|TRBJ2-3|TRBD2|NA
TGTGCCAGCACCGTTTCCGGGACTAGCGGGTCTAGCACAGATACGCAGTATTTT
CASTVSGTSGSSTDTQYF
>TRBV28|TRBJ1-5|NA|few
TGTGCCAGCAGTTTAGTTCTACAGGGAGGCAATCAGCCCCAGCATTTT
CASSLVLQGGNQPQHF
>TRBV12-5|TRBJ2-1|NA|once
TGTGCTAGTGGAACAGGGGAGCCCCCGAGACTAGCAGAAACCTACAATGAGCAGTTCTTC
CASGTGEPPRLAETYNEQFF
>TRBV13|TRBJ2-3|TRBD1|NA
TGTGCCAGCAGCCGACTGAGGGACAGGGTTTTCACAGATACGCAGTATTTT
CASSRLRDRVFTDTQYF
>TRBV30|TRBJ2-2|NA|few
TGTGCCTGGAGTCCCCACCGGGAATCTGGGGAGCTGTTTTTT
CAWSPHRESGELFF
>TRBV4-1|TRBJ2-1|TRBD2|NA
TGCGCCAGCAGCCAATCGACTAGCGGGCGACACAATGAGCAGTTCTTC
CASSQSTSGRHNEQFF
>TRBV9|TRBJ2-1|NA|NA
TGTGCCAGCAGCGTAGTGGCTGGCTCCTACAATGAGCAGTTCTTC
CASSVVAGSYNEQFF
>TRBV11-2|TRBJ2-1|TRBD2|few
TGTGCCAGCAGCGCCGGGGGGAGTGAGCAGTTCTTC
CASSAGGSEQFF
>TRBV9|TRBJ2-2|TRBD2|NA
TGTGCCAGCAGCGTTAGCGGGAGATTCACCGGGGAGCTGTTTTTT
CASSVSGRFTGELFF
>TRBV6-6|TRBJ1-6|NA|NA
TGTGCCAGCAGGATGGACGGTGATGGGAATTCACCCCTCCACTTT
CASRMDGDGNSPLHF
>TRBV4-2|TRBJ2-7|NA|NA
TGTGCCAGCAGCCAAGGTTTAGAGGGCACCTACGAGCAGTACTTC
CASSQGLEGTYEQYF
>TRBV28|TRBJ2-7|TRBD1|once
TGTGCCAGCAAAGCCGGGACAGCGTTATACGAGCAGTACTTC
CASKAGTALYEQYF
>TRBV19|TRBJ2-7|NA|few
TGTGCCAGTAGTACCTCTGGGGACGAGCAGTACTTC
CASSTSGDEQYF
>TRBV4-1|TRBJ2-1|NA|NA
TGCGCCAGCAGCCTTCAGGGAGAAGGGAATGAGCAGTTCTTC
CASSLQGEGNEQFF
>TRBV7-2|TRBJ2-7|NA|NA
TGTGCCAGCAGCCGATTACTGGACGGGGCCTACGAGCAGTACTTC
CASSRLLDGAYEQYF
>TRBV19|TRBJ2-4|NA|NA
TGTCCTCAGAGACAGGCCTTGGTTCAGTACTTC
CPQRQALVQYF
>TRBV7-9|TRBJ1-4|NA|NA
TGTGCCAGCAGCCCGTCGGATCACAGTCCTTCGGGGAAACTGTTTTTT
CASSPSDHSPSGKLFF
>TRBV12-2|TRBJ1-1|NA|few
TGTGCAAGTCGCCTTTGGCCGGGACAAAGGGGCACTGAAGCTTTCTTT
CASRLWPGQRGTEAFF
>TRBV10-3|TRBJ2-7|NA|NA
TGTGCCATCAGTGAGTCCGGACTAAGCTACGAGCAGTACTTC
CAISESGLSYEQYF
>TRBV14|TRBJ2-3|TRBD1|once
TGTGCCAGCAGAGGGGGCTTTCGTTGGGATACGCAGTATTTT
CASRGGFRWDTQYF
>TRBV7-8|TRBJ2-5|NA|NA
TGTGCCAGCAGCCCGAGACGGGTGGTTGCCGAGACCCAGTACTTC
CASSPRRVVAETQYF
>TRBV25-1|TRBJ2-1|TRBD1|NA
TGTGCCAGCAGTGAACCGGGACAGGGTATCCACAATGAGCAGTTCTTC
CASSEPGQGIHNEQFF
>TRBV5-6|TRBJ2-7|NA|NA
TGTGCCAGCAGCTTGGTGGGCAGCTACGAGCAGTACTTC
CASSLVGSYEQYF
>TRBV7-2|TRBJ1-1|NA|NA
TGTGCCAGCAGCCCCAGCGGAGGCAGGACTGAAGCTTTCTTT
CASSPSGGRTEAFF
>TRBV7-9|TRBJ2-7|NA|NA
TGTGCCAGCAGCTCCATTTGGGGACCGAGATACGAGCAGTACTTC
CASSSIWGPRYEQYF
>TRBV27|TRBJ2-1|NA|many
TGTGCCAGCAGTTCCTCAGACACCCCCACCCGGACTGAGCAGTTCTTC
CASSSSDTPTRTEQFF
>TRBV27|TRBJ2-1|TRBD2|NA
TGTGCCAGCAGTTCGGTAGCGGGATTCAATGAGCAGTTCTTC
CASSSVAGFNEQFF
>TRBV10-2|TRBJ1-2|NA|NA
TGCGCCAGTCAGGGTCGAGCCTCGGGCGGCTATGGCTACACCTTC
CASQGRASGGYGYTF
>TRBV4-1|TRBJ2-1|TRBD1|NA
TGCGCCAGCAGCCAAGCGGAGACAGGGATGTACAATGAGCAGTTCTTC
CASSQAETGMYNEQFF
>TRBV19|TRBJ2-6|NA|NA
TGTGCCAGTAGTATGGGGCTTGGGGCCAACGTCCTGACTTTC
CASSMGLGANVLTF
>TRBV5-4|TRBJ2-5|TRBD2|NA
TGTGCCACGGGACTAGCGGGAGGAGAAGAGACCCAGTACTTC
CATGLAGGEETQYF
>TRBV28|TRBJ2-1|NA|few
TGTGCCAGCAGACCTTTGGGGGAGCGGAATGAGCAGTTCTTC
CASRPLGERNEQFF